These T cell receptor beta chains were read from a single sample in a study of blood T cells in healthy people across ages. TCRdb processed the 5' RACE reads anew with MiXCR; each CDR3 protein has one entry. The sample holds approximately 800,000 distinct CDR3 sequences, roughly 64% seen once. The specimen sequenced was blood. All receptors derive from a man younger than 40 in good health. CDR3s include the opening cysteine and the closing phenylalanine or tryptophan. Each record gives: CDR3 length, clone size, D gene, V gene, J gene, CDR3 protein, CDR3 DNA. A D gene is named only where the DNA matches it firmly. Size is stated for part of the rows, as once, few or many counts, or as a class when the clone is expanded.

12,few,.,TRBV20-1,TRBJ2-7,CSARSWRLIQYF,TGCAGTGCTAGATCCTGGCGTCTAATACAGTACTTC
15,.,.,TRBV5-1,TRBJ2-7,CASRLSSVPTYEQYF,TGCGCCAGCAGACTCTCTTCCGTTCCCACCTACGAGCAGTACTTC
15,few,.,TRBV6-5,TRBJ2-6,CASSYSGAGANVLTF,TGTGCCAGCAGTTACTCAGGGGCTGGGGCCAACGTCCTGACTTTC
15,few,.,TRBV7-9,TRBJ2-6,CASSFGTYGANVLTF,TGTGCCAGCAGCTTCGGGACTTACGGGGCCAACGTCCTGACTTTC
13,.,.,TRBV7-9,TRBJ2-1,CASQHAGATEQFF,TGTGCCAGCCAACATGCAGGGGCGACAGAGCAGTTCTTC
14,few,.,TRBV6-5,TRBJ2-3,CASRRTTPTDTQYF,TGTGCCAGCAGACGGACTACGCCCACAGATACGCAGTATTTT
14,.,.,TRBV12-3/TRBV12-4,TRBJ2-5,CASAWGPSQETQYF,TGTGCCAGTGCTTGGGGGCCATCTCAGGAGACCCAGTACTTC
12,.,.,TRBV5-1,TRBJ2-7,CASNQNDYEQYF,TGCGCCAGCAACCAGAACGACTACGAGCAGTACTTC
13,few,TRBD1,TRBV20-1,TRBJ2-7,CSAPRQGLDEQYF,TGCAGTGCTCCCCGACAGGGTCTCGACGAGCAGTACTTC
14,.,TRBD2,TRBV27,TRBJ2-1,CASSYIAGGNEQFF,TGTGCCAGCAGTTATATAGCGGGAGGCAATGAGCAGTTCTTC
15,.,TRBD1,TRBV6-1,TRBJ1-1,CASSIDRGGNTEAFF,TGTGCCAGCAGTATCGACAGGGGAGGGAACACTGAAGCTTTCTTT
11,.,.,TRBV29-1,TRBJ2-7,CSVLEGYEQYF,TGCAGCGTTTTAGAGGGCTACGAGCAGTACTTC
14,.,TRBD1,TRBV3-1,TRBJ1-2,CASSQTDRGGGYTF,TGTGCCAGCAGCCAAACTGACAGGGGCGGTGGCTACACCTTC
15,few,.,TRBV7-8,TRBJ2-7,CASRIGAASSYEQYF,TGTGCCAGCAGAATAGGGGCGGCGAGCTCCTACGAGCAGTACTTC
14,few,.,TRBV29-1,TRBJ2-7,CSVRLGRSDYEQYF,TGCAGCGTTCGTCTTGGGCGGAGCGACTACGAGCAGTACTTC
16,.,TRBD1,TRBV12-3/TRBV12-4,TRBJ1-5,CASSFGGGSGNQPQHF,TGTGCCAGCAGTTTTGGAGGGGGCTCGGGCAATCAGCCCCAGCATTTT
14,.,TRBD1,TRBV6-2/TRBV6-3,TRBJ2-7,CTSSFSRDSYEQYF,TGTACCAGCAGTTTTTCCCGGGACAGTTACGAGCAGTACTTC
13,.,TRBD1,TRBV20-1,TRBJ2-7,CSATGTDSYEQYF,TGCAGTGCAACCGGGACAGACTCCTACGAGCAGTACTTC
13,.,.,TRBV3-1,TRBJ2-5,CASSPAGKETQYF,TGTGCCAGCAGCCCTGCAGGGAAAGAGACCCAGTACTTC
14,.,TRBD1,TRBV6-1,TRBJ1-1,CASSEEGGVGEAFF,TGTGCCAGCAGTGAAGAAGGGGGCGTTGGTGAAGCTTTCTTT
16,.,.,TRBV7-2,TRBJ2-5,CASRSHSTSSYNEQYF,TGTGCCAGCAGATCACACTCAACCTCCTCCTACAATGAGCAGTACTTC
13,many,.,TRBV20-1,TRBJ2-7,CSASGSRSYEQYF,TGCAGTGCTAGTGGTAGCAGGTCCTACGAGCAGTACTTC
15,.,.,TRBV7-2,TRBJ2-5,CASSLGNREKETQYF,TGTGCCAGCAGCTTGGGAAATCGGGAAAAAGAGACCCAGTACTTC
14,once,.,TRBV2,TRBJ2-5,CASKLRRAGETQYF,TGTGCCAGCAAATTAAGGAGGGCAGGAGAGACCCAGTACTTC